This TCR beta chain was recorded in a study of T-cell reconstitution after alpha-beta-depleted transplantation in children listed by TCRdb under 2016. Study-wide context: Using TCR repertoire profiling, the study followed T-cell immune reconstitution in a quantitative way in children after TCRalphabeta/CD19-depleted allogeneic hematopoietic cell transplantation.

Comments on this clonotype: This receptor's antigen is unknown. No much larger clonotype is one base removed from it; base qualities were not supplied.

The library was made by PCR. These reads were obtained on an Illumina HiSeq 2500. TCR library preparation used molecular barcoding, with unique molecular identifiers applied to normalize quantification of the TCRbeta repertoire. Using fastp at Q25 and MiXCR, TCRdb reprocessed the public reads and kept productive beta chains. Rows merge per CDR3 protein into single entries with the most common DNA and genes. In all, the sample holds roughly 400,000 distinct CDR3 sequences, and about a fifth of those were seen once. The ten largest clones take up 3% to 4% of the sample. CDR1 and CDR2 (SGHTA, FQGNSA) derive from the germline V gene. The V and J ends are trimmed by 2 bases and 7 bases, leaving 11 bases between them. The CDR3 spans 13 residues, from the cysteine through the phenylalanine. Left in the record is the CDR3 DNA by itself, 39 bases read in frame from the first base.

Material: PBMCs from the stem cell graft donor, obtained from the stem cell graft. The chain uses TRBV7-2 and TRBJ1-1; no D gene is confidently identified. This TCR came from a human donor who donated a stem cell graft to a child with acute myeloid leukemia. The CDR3 region has the sequence CASSLRPAHEAFF. DNA sequence: TGTGCCAGCAGCTTAAGGCCAGCCCATGAAGCTTTCTTT. This CDR3, with the reference TRBV7-2 and TRBJ1-1 proteins standing in past its ends, gives the full variable domain GAGVSQSPSNKVTEKGKDVELRCDPISGHTALYWYRQSLGQGLEFLIYFQGNSAPDKSGLPSDRFSAERTGGSVSTLTIQRTQQEDSAVYLCASSLRPAHEAFFGQGTRLTVV.